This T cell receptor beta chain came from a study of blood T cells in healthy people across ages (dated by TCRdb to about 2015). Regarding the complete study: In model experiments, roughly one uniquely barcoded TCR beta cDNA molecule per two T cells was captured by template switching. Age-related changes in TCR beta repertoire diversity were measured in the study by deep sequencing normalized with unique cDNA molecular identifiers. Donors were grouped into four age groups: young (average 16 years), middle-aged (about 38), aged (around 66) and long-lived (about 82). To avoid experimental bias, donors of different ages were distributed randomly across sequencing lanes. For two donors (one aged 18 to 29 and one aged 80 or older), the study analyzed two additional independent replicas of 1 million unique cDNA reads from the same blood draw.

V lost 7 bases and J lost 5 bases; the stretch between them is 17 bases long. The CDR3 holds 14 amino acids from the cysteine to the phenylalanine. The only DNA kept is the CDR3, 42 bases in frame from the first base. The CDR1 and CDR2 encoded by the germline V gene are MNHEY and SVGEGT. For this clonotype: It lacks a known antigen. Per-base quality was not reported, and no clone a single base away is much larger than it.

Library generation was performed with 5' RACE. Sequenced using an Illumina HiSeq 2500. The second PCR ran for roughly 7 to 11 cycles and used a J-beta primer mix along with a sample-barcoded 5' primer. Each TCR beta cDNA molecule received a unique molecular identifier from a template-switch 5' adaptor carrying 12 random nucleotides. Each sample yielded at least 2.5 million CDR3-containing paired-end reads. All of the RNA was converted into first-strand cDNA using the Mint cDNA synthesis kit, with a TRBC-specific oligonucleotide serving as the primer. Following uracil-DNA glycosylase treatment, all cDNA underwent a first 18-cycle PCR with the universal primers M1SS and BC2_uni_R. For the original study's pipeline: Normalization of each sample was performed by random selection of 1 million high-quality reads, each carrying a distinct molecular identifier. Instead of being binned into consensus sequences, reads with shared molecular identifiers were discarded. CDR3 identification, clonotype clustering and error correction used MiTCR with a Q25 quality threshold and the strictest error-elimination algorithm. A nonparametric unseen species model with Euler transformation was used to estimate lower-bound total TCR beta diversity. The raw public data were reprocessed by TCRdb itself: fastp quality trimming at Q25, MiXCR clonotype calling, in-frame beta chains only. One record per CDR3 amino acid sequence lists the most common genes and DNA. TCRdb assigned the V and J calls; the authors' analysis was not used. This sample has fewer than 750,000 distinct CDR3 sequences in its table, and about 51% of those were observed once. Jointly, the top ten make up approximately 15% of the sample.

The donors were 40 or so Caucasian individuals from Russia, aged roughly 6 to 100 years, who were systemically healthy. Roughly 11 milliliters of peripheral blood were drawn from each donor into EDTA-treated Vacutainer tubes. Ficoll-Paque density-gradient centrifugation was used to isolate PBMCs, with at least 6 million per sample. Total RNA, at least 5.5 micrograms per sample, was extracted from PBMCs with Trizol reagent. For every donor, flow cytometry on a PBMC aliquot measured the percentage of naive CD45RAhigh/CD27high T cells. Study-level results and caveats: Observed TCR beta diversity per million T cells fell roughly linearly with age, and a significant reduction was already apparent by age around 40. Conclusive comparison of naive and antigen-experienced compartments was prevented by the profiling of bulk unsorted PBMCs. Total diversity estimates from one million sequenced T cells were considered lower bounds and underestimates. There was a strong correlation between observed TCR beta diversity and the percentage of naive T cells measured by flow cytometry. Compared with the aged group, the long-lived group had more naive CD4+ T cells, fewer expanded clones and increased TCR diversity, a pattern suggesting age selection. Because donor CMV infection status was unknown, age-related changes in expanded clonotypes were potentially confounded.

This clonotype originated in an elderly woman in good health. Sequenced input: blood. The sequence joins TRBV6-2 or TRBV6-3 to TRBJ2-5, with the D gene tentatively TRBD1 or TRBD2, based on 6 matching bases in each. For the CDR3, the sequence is CASTGVAGHETQYF. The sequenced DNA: TGTGCCAGCACCGGGGTTGCGGGACACGAGACCCAGTACTTC.